This entry concerns a single T cell receptor beta chain. V dropped 5 bases and J dropped 9 bases, with 14 bases sitting between them. The CDR3 has 13 residues. Germline CDR1 and CDR2: LNHDA and SQIVND (reference sequence). This specimen belongs to a study of blood T cells in healthy people across ages. The second PCR ran 7 to 11 cycles with a sample-barcoded 5' primer and J-beta primers. In TCRdb, the 5' RACE reads were re-called with MiXCR into one record per CDR3 protein. The table lists 800,000 or so distinct CDR3 sequences, around 62% of them singletons. The chain has TRBV19 and TRBJ2-1; D is perhaps TRBD1 or TRBD2 (5 bases each). The specimen sequenced was blood. This receptor was identified in a man aged 25 to 45 in good health. This CDR3 reads CASSLGTFSEQFF. DNA for the CDR3: TGTGCCAGTAGTCTCGGGACGTTCAGTGAGCAGTTCTTC.